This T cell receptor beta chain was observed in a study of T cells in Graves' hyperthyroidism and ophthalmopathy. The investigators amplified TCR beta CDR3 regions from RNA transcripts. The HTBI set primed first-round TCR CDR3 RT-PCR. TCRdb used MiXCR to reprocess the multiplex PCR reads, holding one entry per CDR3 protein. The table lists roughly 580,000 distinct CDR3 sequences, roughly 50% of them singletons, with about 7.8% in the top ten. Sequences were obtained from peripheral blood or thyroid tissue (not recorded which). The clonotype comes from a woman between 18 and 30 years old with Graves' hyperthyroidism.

Written as DNA, the CDR3 is TGTGCCAGCAGCTTAAGTACGGAGAACACTGAAGCTTTCTTT. Residues: CASSLSTENTEAFF. The chain links TRBV7-3 to TRBJ1-1; no reliable D call. Looked up from germline, CDR1 is SGHTA and CDR2 is FQGTGA. The CDR3 is 14 residues long. The germline V and J ends were trimmed by 1 base and 1 base, with 7 bases remaining between them.